One sample yielded the 17 T cell receptor beta chains listed below, sequenced in a study of shared clonotypes between healthy human individuals. TCRdb's table, derived via immunoSEQ multiplex PCR, lists solely in-frame clones and lacks some. This sample yields more than 550,000 clones, of which 55% to 75% are seen a single time; about 1.8% belongs to the top ten. Material for sequencing was memory CD4+ T cells sorted from blood. Regarding subset: CD45RA-negative fraction. These receptors were obtained from a woman aged 25 to 39 in good health.

The rearrangement links TRBV30 to TRBJ2-4, with D uncertain. The CDR3 totals 17 residues. CDR1 is GTSNPN and CDR2 is SVGIG in the germline V gene (reference sequence). The ends were cut back, 0 bases at V and 1 base at J, with 16 bases in the middle. DNA for the CDR3: TGTGCCTGGAGTGTGGGGTGGCCCGGTGGGGCCAAAAACATTCAGTACTTC. Protein sequence: CAWSVGWPGGAKNIQYF.

This clone was picked up one time. J is TRBJ2-6 and V is TRBV7-2, with TRBD1 as a possible D gene (5 bases). The CDR3 spans 17 residues. The germline V and J ends were trimmed by 1 base and 0 bases, with 10 bases remaining between them. Germline CDR1 reads SGHTA; CDR2 reads FQGNSA. As DNA, the CDR3 is TGTGCCAGCAGCTTAGACGCCAGGGCCTCTGGGGCCAACGTCCTGACTTTC. It codes for CASSLDARASGANVLTF.

A few counts support this clone. The rearrangement uses TRBV7-2 and TRBJ2-3; D not certain. The CDR3 loop spans 13 amino acids. Germline loops: CDR1 SGHTA, CDR2 FQGNSA. Trimming took off 2 bases at V and 2 bases at J, with 5 bases between the two ends. CDR3: CASSLLYTDTQYF. CDR3 bases: TGTGCCAGCAGCTTACTCTACACAGATACGCAGTATTTT.

The gene calls are TRBV6-4 and TRBJ2-3, with a weak D call TRBD1 (6 bases). Trimming pared 2 bases from V and 0 bases from J, leaving 9 bases between. The germline V gene has CDR1 MRHNA and CDR2 SNTAGT. The CDR3 covers 15 residues. The CDR3 is CASSDRTASTDTQYF. The CDR3 DNA sequence: TGTGCCAGCAGTGACCGGACAGCTAGCACAGATACGCAGTATTTT.

This clone was counted a few times. The chain combines TRBV5-1 with TRBJ2-3; TRBD2 might be the D (5 bases). The germline V and J ends were trimmed by 1 base and 0 bases, with 9 bases remaining between them. CDR3 size: 15 residues. Germline CDR1 SGHRS, CDR2 YFSETQ. DNA for the CDR3: TGCGCCAGCAGCTTGAGCGGATCTAGCACAGATACGCAGTATTTT. Protein product: CASSLSGSSTDTQYF.

CDR3 coding DNA: TGTGCCAGCAGTCTCCATTCCAGGGGAGGATACGGGGAGACCCAGTACTTC. This sequence encodes CASSLHSRGGYGETQYF. The chain couples TRBV28 to TRBJ2-5; D is possibly TRBD1 or TRBD2 (6 bases each). Per germline, CDR1 MDHEN and CDR2 SYDVKM. The CDR3 is 17 amino acids. Between the trimmed V and J ends, which lost 5 bases and 5 bases, there was a span of 24 bases.

Only a few counts were recorded for this clone. This sequence joins TRBV6-1 and TRBJ2-6; D ambiguous. V was clipped by 4 bases and J by 0 bases, with 7 bases between them. The CDR3 has 15 amino acids. Germline CDR1 MNHNS, CDR2 SASEGT. CDR3 sequence: CASSAASSGANVLTF. CDR3 in DNA: TGTGCCAGCAGTGCCGCGTCCTCTGGGGCCAACGTCCTGACTTTC.

This clone was picked up many times. The chain uses TRBV7-7 and TRBJ2-4; no clear D. Germline values: CDR1 SSHAT, CDR2 FNYEAQ (reference sequence). With 5 bases removed from V and 7 bases from J, the gap between germline ends came to 12 bases. This CDR3 has 13 residues. The CDR3 nucleotides read TGTGCCAGCAGCACTGGATTCGGGAACATTCAGTACTTC. Its translation is CASSTGFGNIQYF.

This rearrangement joins TRBV10-2 to TRBJ1-2; no definite D call. Trimming removed 5 bases from V and 0 bases from J, with 7 bases in between. The CDR3 spans 13 residues. The germline V gene encodes CDR1 WSHSY and CDR2 SAAADI. This CDR3 is CASSTTANYGYTF. The CDR3 DNA sequence: TGCGCCAGCAGTACTACAGCTAACTATGGCTACACCTTC.

The CDR3 loop reads CATSDDGPTDTQYF. The CDR3, as DNA: TGTGCCACCAGCGACGATGGGCCTACGGATACGCAGTATTTT. The chain combines TRBV15 with TRBJ2-3; D ambiguous. This CDR3 has 14 amino acids. The V end was cut by 5 bases, the J end by 6 bases, with 15 bases between. Germline V gives CDR1 LNHNV, CDR2 YYDKDF (reference sequence).

The chain couples TRBV27 to TRBJ1-5; no firm D call. V gave up 3 bases and J gave up 0 bases, with 6 bases separating them. The CDR3 consists of 14 residues. CDR1 and CDR2 from the germline V gene are MNHEY and SMNVEV (reference sequence). The CDR3 bases are TGTGCCAGCAGTTTGGGAAATAGCAATCAGCCCCAGCATTTT. It translates to CASSLGNSNQPQHF.

The chain recombines TRBV10-3 with TRBJ2-5, with D perhaps TRBD2 (5 bases). The V end was cut by 7 bases, the J end by 4 bases, with 13 bases between. CDR1 ENHRY and CDR2 SYGVKD come from the germline V gene. This CDR3 contains 13 residues. The CDR3 loop reads CAIMAPGTETQYF. CDR3 in DNA: TGTGCCATCATGGCCCCGGGAACAGAGACCCAGTACTTC.

The genes are TRBV28 and TRBJ2-1; D is perhaps TRBD2 (6 bases). Germline V CDR1 and CDR2: MDHEN, SYDVKM. V dropped 3 bases and J dropped 7 bases, with 16 bases sitting between them. The CDR3 has 15 amino acids. CDR3 protein: CASSFTGVVRNEQFF. The CDR3 nucleotides read TGTGCCAGCAGTTTTACGGGAGTGGTACGGAATGAGCAGTTCTTC. Drawing the rest from reference TRBV28 and TRBJ2-1, the complete variable domain is DVKVTQSSRYLVKRTGEKVFLECVQDMDHENMFWYRQDPGLGLRLIYFSYDVKMKEKGDIPEGYSVSREKKERFSLILESASTNQTSMYLCASSFTGVVRNEQFFGPGTRLTVL.

CDR3 DNA sequence: TGTGCCAGCAGCCAGGCTCGGCTCGAGCAGTACTTC. Translated: CASSQARLEQYF. The rearrangement uses TRBV7-9 and TRBJ2-7; D not certain. V was shortened by 5 bases and J by 6 bases, with 11 bases between the two germline ends. Germline assignment: CDR1 SEHNR and CDR2 FQNEAQ (reference sequence). The CDR3 consists of 12 residues. Supplemented by reference TRBV7-9 and TRBJ2-7, the full variable domain reads DTGVSQNPRHKITKRGQNVTFRCDPISEHNRLYWYRQTLGQGPEFLTYFQNEAQLEKSRLLSDRFSAERPKGSFSTLEIQRTEQGDSAMYLCASSQARLEQYFGPGTRLTVT.

This chain joins TRBV5-1 and TRBJ2-3; weak D call: TRBD1 (6 bases). V was shortened by 8 bases and J by 6 bases, with 16 bases between the two germline ends. The CDR3 length is 13 residues. Germline values: CDR1 SGHRS, CDR2 YFSETQ. In DNA form, the CDR3 reads TGCGCCAGTCAGGGGTCCAGGAGGGATACGCAGTATTTT. Residues: CASQGSRRDTQYF.

The V call is TRBV6-5, the J call TRBJ1-2; D call uncertain. Germline CDR1 reads MNHEY; CDR2 reads SVGAGI. This CDR3 spans 15 amino acids. Trimming took 2 bases from V and 8 from J, leaving 18 bases between them. CDR3 in amino acids: CASSYLASEGHGYTF. The CDR3 DNA reads as TGTGCCAGCAGTTACCTCGCGTCCGAGGGCCACGGCTACACCTTC.

J is TRBJ2-3 and V is TRBV5-6; possibly TRBD2 for D (7 bases). The germline V gene encodes CDR1 SGHDT and CDR2 YYEEEE. This CDR3 comprises 15 residues. V lost 3 bases and J 0 bases, leaving 11 bases between the germline ends. CDR3 sequence (DNA): TGTGCCAGCAGCTCGAAGGGGGGGAGCACAGATACGCAGTATTTT. Amino acid sequence: CASSSKGGSTDTQYF.